This passage covers 25 T cell receptor beta chains from one sample sequenced in a study of CD8 T cells in ankylosing spondylitis. Study findings and constraints: Ankylosing spondylitis blood seemed to carry a telltale TCR beta motif made of several highly homologous variants.

Antigen specificity for these receptors is unknown. One entry per CDR3 protein results from TCRdb running MiXCR on the 5' RACE reads. The sample contains more than 600,000 distinct CDR3 sequences, roughly 19% of which appear only once. The sequencing input was blood, either unsorted or a sorted T cell fraction (not recorded which). The receptors derive from a male donor with ankylosing spondylitis.

Ten or more counts support this clonotype. The chain carries TRBV5-1 and TRBJ2-3; tentatively, D is TRBD1 or TRBD2 (5 bases each). Germline V CDR1 and CDR2: SGHRS, YFSETQ. This CDR3 contains 14 residues. Trimming stripped 0 bases from V and 2 bases from J, with 7 bases between. The CDR3, as DNA: TGCGCCAGCAGCTTGGGGGGGTACACAGATACGCAGTATTTT. Protein product: CASSLGGYTDTQYF.

This sequence joins TRBV6-2 or TRBV6-3 and TRBJ2-1, with 12 bases identical to TRBD1. The CDR3 sequence is 15 residues long. The germline CDR1 and CDR2 sequences are MNHEY and SVGEGT. With 6 bases clipped from V and 7 bases from J, the junction kept 7 bases outside the gene matches. Here the CDR3 DNA reads TGTGCCAGCAGCCACCGGGACAGGGGGCGAAATGAGCAGTTCTTC. This gives the protein CASSHRDRGRNEQFF.

In this sample, this clonotype turned up a few times. The chain couples TRBV30 to TRBJ2-2; TRBD1 matches at 10 bases. This CDR3 has 18 residues. Germline V gene lookup returns CDR1 GTSNPN and CDR2 SVGIG (reference sequence). J gave up 0 bases and V 5 bases, and 12 bases lay outside the gene matches. Here the CDR3 reads CAWSRDRTGGTNTGELFF. The CDR3 DNA sequence: TGTGCCTGGTCAAGGGATCGGACAGGGGGTACGAACACCGGGGAGCTGTTTTTT.

This clonotype was found many times. The V gene is TRBV13, the J gene TRBJ2-1; the D is unclear. The CDR3 runs 15 residues. The V and J ends lost 1 base and 0 bases respectively, with 7 bases between them. Germline CDR1 PRHDT, CDR2 FYEKMQ (reference sequence). The CDR3 DNA reads TGTGCCAGCAGCTTAGCGGTAAGCTCCTACAATGAGCAGTTCTTC. Protein product: CASSLAVSSYNEQFF.

The V call is TRBV11-3, the J call TRBJ2-2, with TRBD2 identical over 14 bases. The CDR3 has 17 amino acids. From germline, CDR1 is SGHNT and CDR2 YENEEA. Trimming took 5 bases from V and 7 from J; bases not matched to a gene: 9. The CDR3 region has the DNA TGTGCCAGCAGCCCGACTAGCGGGAGGGCCTTCGGCGGGGAGCTGTTTTTT. Translation gives CASSPTSGRAFGGELFF.

This clonotype has just a few counts. J is TRBJ2-3 and V is TRBV29-1, with a tentative D call TRBD1 (6 bases). Trimming took 4 bases from V and 1 from J, leaving 15 bases between them. The CDR3 is 15 residues long. Germline V gene sequence: CDR1 SQVTM, CDR2 ANQGSEA. The CDR3 here is CSVGLQGVGTDTQYF. DNA for the CDR3: TGCAGCGTTGGTCTACAGGGAGTAGGCACAGATACGCAGTATTTT.

This clonotype was picked up a small number of times. This chain links TRBV4-1 with TRBJ2-2; no reliable D call. The V and J ends lost 2 bases and 1 base respectively, with 11 bases between them. Germline CDR1 reads MGHRA; CDR2 reads YSYEKL. The CDR3 is 16 residues long. The CDR3 nucleotides are TGCGCCAGCAGCCAATCCAGTGGCAGGAACACCGGGGAGCTGTTTTTT. Translated: CASSQSSGRNTGELFF.

This clonotype has just a few counts. J is TRBJ2-1 and V is TRBV6-2 or TRBV6-3; a possible D gene is TRBD1 (5 bases). The V and J ends lost 8 bases and 9 bases respectively, with 17 bases between them. Germline CDR1 is MNHEY and CDR2 is SVGEGT. The CDR3 consists of 13 residues. The CDR3 nucleotides are TGTGCCAGCGGGGCGGTACACATGGGTGAGCAGTTCTTC. It codes for CASGAVHMGEQFF.

The rearrangement uses TRBV20-1 and TRBJ2-1, with 10 positions matching TRBD1. With V trimmed by 6 bases and J by 7 bases, 3 bases remained unmatched. The CDR3 is 12 amino acids. Germline CDR1 reads DFQATT; CDR2 reads SNEGSKA (reference sequence). This chain's CDR3 is CSATDRGNEQFF. Written as DNA, the CDR3 is TGCAGTGCAACGGACAGGGGGAATGAGCAGTTCTTC.

This clonotype occurred a few times. The rearrangement uses TRBV2 and TRBJ2-7; 9 bases are a match to TRBD1. Germline V lookup: CDR1 SNHLY, CDR2 FYNNEI. CDR3 length: 14 amino acids. Trimming cost V 6 bases and J 5 bases; bases outside gene matches: 8. The CDR3 sequence is CASRGQGRLDEQYF. The CDR3 DNA sequence: TGTGCCAGCAGGGGACAGGGCAGGTTGGACGAGCAGTACTTC.

Only a few counts were recorded for this clonotype. The chain recombines TRBV27 with TRBJ2-7; D ambiguous. The length of the CDR3 is 13 residues. Trimming shortened V by 8 bases and J by 4 bases, and 15 bases separated the two germline ends. The germline V gene encodes CDR1 MNHEY and CDR2 SMNVEV (reference sequence). CDR3 coding DNA: TGTGCCAGCCGCGCGGATCGAACATACGAGCAGTACTTC. Its translation is CASRADRTYEQYF.

The rearrangement uses TRBV5-6 and TRBJ1-1; D remains ambiguous. CDR3 length: 14 amino acids. V shed 2 bases and J shed 3 bases, with 11 bases lying between them. In germline, CDR1 is SGHDT, CDR2 YYEEEE. The CDR3 nucleotides are TGTGCCAGCAGCTTTGTTTTCTTAGACACTGAAGCTTTCTTT. Translation: CASSFVFLDTEAFF.

Here the CDR3 reads CASSRTGEGRGETQYF. Here the CDR3 DNA reads TGTGCCAGCAGCCGGACGGGGGAGGGCCGAGGGGAGACCCAGTACTTC. The chain employs TRBV27 and TRBJ2-5; 7 bases map to TRBD2. Germline V gene lookup returns CDR1 MNHEY and CDR2 SMNVEV (reference sequence). The V and J ends lost 6 bases and 5 bases, in that order; junction bases with no gene match: 15. CDR3 length equals 16 residues.

This chain connects TRBV3-1 to TRBJ2-1, with D perhaps matching TRBD2 (6 bases). The CDR3 runs 17 residues. With 1 base removed from V and 8 bases from J, the gap between germline ends came to 21 bases. Germline assignment: CDR1 LGHDT and CDR2 YNNKEL (reference sequence). The chain's CDR3 is CASSQGGLQEKADEQFF. The CDR3 bases are TGTGCCAGCAGCCAAGGGGGACTCCAGGAGAAGGCGGATGAGCAGTTCTTC.

The chain couples TRBV6-5 to TRBJ1-5; a possible D gene is TRBD1 (6 bases). Germline V gene lookup returns CDR1 MNHEY and CDR2 SVGAGI. The CDR3 is 13 residues long. Trimming took off 0 bases at V and 10 bases at J, with 10 bases between the two ends. CDR3 sequence reads: CASSYSNRAPQHF. The DNA for the CDR3 is TGTGCCAGCAGTTACTCGAACAGGGCTCCCCAGCATTTT.

CDR3 nucleotide sequence: TGTGCCAGCAGCCAAAACCGTGGCACTGAAGCTTTCTTT. Protein: CASSQNRGTEAFF. The chain links TRBV7-2 to TRBJ1-1, with no clear D. Germline CDR1 SGHTA, CDR2 FQGNSA. There are 13 residues in the CDR3. Trimming shortened V by 5 bases and J by 4 bases, and 11 bases separated the two germline ends.

This chain connects TRBV9 to TRBJ2-5; perhaps TRBD1 as D (5 bases). The CDR3 covers 16 residues. V lost 4 bases, J lost 4 bases, and 20 bases lay in between. The V gene's germline CDR1 is SGDLS and CDR2 YYNGEE. The CDR3 reads CASSTLPGPGPETQYF. The CDR3 bases are TGTGCCAGCAGCACCCTTCCCGGGCCAGGGCCAGAGACCCAGTACTTC.

This clonotype has more than one count but fewer than ten. Here the CDR3 DNA reads TGTGCCATCAAAAGAACTTTGGTTGGGGAAGACTCCTACGAGCAGTACTTC. Translated: CAIKRTLVGEDSYEQYF. The chain links TRBV10-3 to TRBJ2-7; D unclear. This CDR3 region has 17 residues. Trimming shortened V by 7 bases and J by 0 bases, and 22 bases separated the two germline ends. From germline, CDR1 is ENHRY and CDR2 SYGVKD.

This clonotype appeared a few times. This chain uses TRBV2 with TRBJ1-6; no definite D call. CDR1 SNHLY and CDR2 FYNNEI come from the germline V gene. CDR3 size: 18 residues. With 3 bases removed from V and 0 bases from J, the gap between germline ends came to 15 bases. The CDR3 nucleotides are TGTGCCAGCAGTGAGACCGGTTTGGCGAGCTCCTATAATTCACCCCTCCACTTT. Its protein product is CASSETGLASSYNSPLHF.

CDR3 DNA: TGTGCCAGCAGTTTGATAACGTATGGGTCGTCCACAGATACGCAGTATTTT. Protein product: CASSLITYGSSTDTQYF. The chain has TRBV12-3 or TRBV12-4 and TRBJ2-3, with D hard to call. CDR3 size: 17 residues. V was trimmed by 3 bases and J by 2 bases, leaving 18 bases between them.

This clonotype was recorded a few times. The V and J genes are TRBV9 and TRBJ2-2; no definite D call. The CDR3 loop spans 14 amino acids. Trimming left V 0 bases short and J 4 bases short, with 7 bases between. Germline V gene sequence: CDR1 SGDLS, CDR2 YYNGEE. The CDR3 sequence: CASSVGLGTGELFF. The CDR3 DNA reads TGTGCCAGCAGCGTAGGTCTGGGCACCGGGGAGCTGTTTTTT.

The chain has TRBV12-3 or TRBV12-4 and TRBJ2-2, with a tentative D call TRBD2 (6 bases). The CDR3 runs 15 residues. V lost 4 bases to trimming and J lost 7 bases, with 16 bases between them. The CDR3 sequence: CASSWDSQRSGELFF. In DNA form, the CDR3 reads TGTGCCAGCAGTTGGGACTCTCAACGGAGCGGGGAGCTGTTTTTT.

This clonotype was seen only a few times. Here the CDR3 reads CSAGALNEQFF. In DNA form, the CDR3 reads TGCAGCGCCGGAGCCTTGAATGAGCAGTTCTTC. The chain is built from TRBV29-1 and TRBJ2-1, with D uncertain. The CDR3 covers 11 residues. V shed 7 bases and J shed 7 bases, with 11 bases lying between them. Germline V gene data show CDR1 as SQVTM and CDR2 as ANQGSEA.

This clonotype was observed a handful of times. The CDR3 is CASSLTPTEAFF. DNA for the CDR3: TGTGCCAGCAGCTTAACCCCCACTGAAGCTTTCTTT. The genes are TRBV7-9 and TRBJ1-1; D is ambiguous. Trimming took 2 bases from V and 4 from J, leaving 5 bases between them. From germline, CDR1 is SEHNR and CDR2 FQNEAQ (reference sequence). The CDR3 has 12 amino acids.

The chain employs TRBV29-1 and TRBJ2-7; D gene ambiguous. Per the germline V gene, CDR1 is SQVTM and CDR2 is ANQGSEA. The length of the CDR3 is 13 residues. V was shortened by 4 bases and J by 1 base, with 11 bases between the two germline ends. The CDR3 sequence: CSVVADISYEQYF. The CDR3 nucleotides are TGCAGCGTTGTAGCTGATATTTCCTACGAGCAGTACTTC.